Shown below are 9 T cell receptor beta chains from a single sample sequenced in a study of CD8+ T cells in alopecia areata. RNA extraction was followed by reverse transcription into cDNA, which acted as the sequencing template. Libraries were prepared by immunoSEQ multiplex PCR; TCRdb keeps only in-frame clonotypes and omits some of them. This sample carries over 100,000 clones and no singletons, and 15% to 20% goes to the top ten. Sequencing was performed on lesional skin. The receptors stem from a C3H/HeJ mouse with alopecia areata. The mouse line has the MHC haplotype H2-k.

As to this clone: Any gene name here is a mouse gene name. The sequence runs out 4 residues before the end of the CDR3; the remainder is reconstructed from the germline J gene. The chain links TRBV13-3 to TRBJ2-4; 12 bases map to TRBD1. Germline V CDR1 and CDR2: NNHDY, SYVADS. The CDR3 runs 14 residues. The sequenced CDR3 bases are TGTGCCAGCAGGCCGGGACAGGGGGCGAAC. This codes for CASRPGQGAN. In full, the CDR3 is CASRPGQGANTLYF.

This clone showed up just a few times. At residue 13, TCRdb's protein is not the same as the translated DNA, so the protein here was read from the DNA. Gene labels here are mouse ones. The read stops 3 residues short of the end of the CDR3; the missing end is completed from the germline J gene. This rearrangement joins TRBV13-3 to TRBJ1-6; TRBD1 matches at 8 bases. TRBJ1-6 carries the ORF label, with uncertain function. Germline V gives CDR1 NNHDY, CDR2 SYVADS. Unmatched junction bases numbered 9, after V lost 1 base and J lost 9 bases. This CDR3 contains 16 residues. The CDR3 sequence is CASSDTGQGNISPLYF. The CDR3 bases that were read are TGTGCCAGCAGTGATACCGGACAGGGAAATATTTCGCCC.

This clone was found a few times. Gene names and germline match the mouse. The CDR3 end falls 4 residues outside the read, so it is completed with the germline J gene. The chain carries TRBV17 and TRBJ2-1; 11 positions agree with TRBD2. CDR1 and CDR2 (germline): MNHDT, YYDKIL. This CDR3 region has 14 residues. CDR3 region: CASSPTGGDAEQFF. The sequenced part of the CDR3 DNA is TGTGCTAGCAGTCCGACTGGGGGGGACGCT.

At least ten counts were recorded for this clone. Germline and genes: mouse. Read data end 4 residues before the CDR3 end; the end is taken from the germline J gene. The chain couples TRBV13-3 to TRBJ2-1, with TRBD1 matching over 7 bases. Germline V gives CDR1 NNHDY, CDR2 SYVADS. This CDR3 is built from 15 residues. V trimming: 4 bases; J trimming: 3 bases; junction bases outside the gene matches: 7. CDR3 bases read: TGTGCCAGCAGTCCTCCGGGACAGTTCTATGCT. It translates to CASSPPGQFYA. The full CDR3 protein reads CASSPPGQFYAEQFF.

This clone has just a few counts. Genes here carry mouse names. The CDR3 is cut off 4 residues early in the read; its end comes from the germline J gene. The V and J genes are TRBV13-3 and TRBJ1-4, with 10 bases aligning to TRBD1. The CDR3 sequence is 16 residues long. The germline gives CDR1 NNHDY, CDR2 SYVADS. The CDR3 spells CASSDARTGGVERLFF. The part of the CDR3 DNA that was read is TGTGCCAGCAGTGATGCCCGGACAGGGGGAGTCGAA.

In this sample, this clone turned up a few times. Gene names and germline match the mouse. The observed sequence ends 4 residues before the CDR3 terminus, with the missing tail filled in from the germline J gene. This chain uses TRBV19 with TRBJ2-1; 8 bases agree with TRBD2. The V and J ends lost 4 bases and 6 bases, in that order; junction bases with no gene match: 9. Germline values: CDR1 FNHDT, CDR2 SITEND (reference sequence). This CDR3 has 15 residues. CDR3 residues: CASSPPGGRVAEQFF. The CDR3 DNA, read in part, is TGTGCCAGCAGTCCCCCTGGGGGGCGGGTTGCT.

A few counts support this clone. Each gene name is a mouse one. The read terminates 4 residues ahead of where the CDR3 ends, so the germline J gene completes it. V usage is TRBV13-2 and J usage is TRBJ2-2, with D perhaps matching TRBD1 (6 bases). CDR1 and CDR2 (germline): NNHNN, SYGAGS (reference sequence). V was clipped by 1 base and J by 3 bases, with 13 bases between them. The CDR3 length is 16 residues. CDR3 DNA, as far as it was read: TGTGCCAGCGGTGATCCAACAGGGAGGGACACCGGG. Translating gives CASGDPTGRDTG. The full CDR3 reads CASGDPTGRDTGQLYF.

Only a few counts were recorded for this clone. Gene labels here are mouse ones. CDR3 loop: CASSTRLGGVFAEQFF. CDR3 DNA (partial): TGTGCCAGCAGTACAAGACTGGGGGGGGTCTTTGCT. The chain recombines TRBV19 with TRBJ2-1, with 11 bases lining up with TRBD2. Read sequence stops 4 residues before the CDR3 end, and the germline J gene provides the missing end. Per the germline V gene, CDR1 is FNHDT and CDR2 is SITEND (reference sequence). J was trimmed by 6 bases and V by 3 bases; bases with no gene match: 8. This CDR3 has 16 amino acids.

To note about this clone: The gene symbols are mouse symbols. The DNA ends 4 residues before the CDR3 does, and the rest of the CDR3 is filled in from the germline J gene. The chain carries TRBV31 and TRBJ1-2, with D tentatively TRBD1 (6 bases). This CDR3 spans 15 amino acids. Per the germline V gene, CDR1 is GKSSPN and CDR2 is SITVG. Trimming shortened V by 0 bases and J by 0 bases, and 11 bases separated the two germline ends. This CDR3 is CAWSLLGQTNSDYTF. The sequenced part of the CDR3 DNA is TGTGCCTGGAGTCTATTGGGACAAACAAACTCC.